The T cell receptor (beta chain) under discussion was sequenced for a study of cytomegalovirus exposure and HLA in healthy donors. Study findings and constraints: Despite most TCR sequences being rare, some public TCRs occurred in many donors.

On this clone itself: Its antigen is undetermined.

Germline-derived CDR1 and CDR2 are LGHNA and YNFKEQ. V lost 0 bases and J lost 0, with 8 bases in between. The CDR3 runs 15 residues. TCRdb keeps only in-frame clones here, not all; method: immunoSEQ multiplex PCR. The data hold approximately 88,000 clones, with 84% observed a single time. Sequences were obtained from PBMCs. This receptor was identified in a young woman in good health and CMV-seropositive. V gene TRBV4-2 combines with J gene TRBJ1-2, with D unclear. This chain's CDR3 is CASSQDTIANYGYTF. The CDR3 DNA follows: TGTGCCAGCAGCCAAGACACGATAGCTAACTATGGCTACACCTTC.